The 10 T cell receptor beta chains below all came from one sample that was sequenced in a study of neurological immune-mediated disorders. TCRdb re-called the 5' RACE reads with MiXCR, one entry per CDR3 protein. The table has 65,000 to 70,000 distinct CDR3 sequences, roughly 3.9% seen once. Specimen: PBMCs. The receptors shown here come from a man aged 30 to 45 with multiple sclerosis.

Turning to this clonotype: This sequence may be a read error, since a much larger clone differs from it by one base. The genes are TRBV6-2 or TRBV6-3 and TRBJ2-7; D is tentatively TRBD1 or TRBD2 (5 bases each). The V gene's germline CDR1 is MNHEY and CDR2 SVGEGT. This CDR3 region has 13 residues. V was clipped by 5 bases and J by 0 bases, with 8 bases between them. In DNA form, the CDR3 reads TGTGCCAGCAGTCGGGACCACTCCTACGAGCAGTACTTC. It is translated as CASSRDHSYEQYF.

The table lists this clonotype with many counts. The V gene is TRBV6-5, the J gene TRBJ1-6; 8 bases match TRBD1. Trimming cost V 2 bases and J 10 bases; bases outside gene matches: 16. The CDR3 extends over 18 amino acids. Germline V gives CDR1 MNHEY, CDR2 SVGAGI. The CDR3 region is CASSYEPHPDRAGSPLHF. The CDR3 DNA reads as TGTGCCAGCAGTTACGAGCCCCATCCGGACAGGGCGGGATCACCCCTCCACTTT.

This clonotype was detected ten times or more. The CDR3 DNA is TGTGCCAGCAGCGCTCAGGGGTTCCAAGAGACCCAGTACTTC. It codes for CASSAQGFQETQYF. This chain connects TRBV5-5 to TRBJ2-5; a possible D gene is TRBD1 (6 bases). The V gene's germline CDR1 is SGHKS and CDR2 YYEKEE (reference sequence). V lost 4 bases and J lost 1, with 11 bases in between. This CDR3 is 14 amino acids long.

Many counts were recorded for this clonotype. The V and J genes are TRBV9 and TRBJ2-7; the match to TRBD2 covers 7 bases. Germline CDR1 SGDLS, CDR2 YYNGEE. The CDR3 is made up of 15 amino acids. V lost 0 bases, J lost 0 bases, and 3 bases stayed unmatched. The CDR3 DNA reads TGTGCCAGCAGCGTAGACGGGGGGAGCTCCTACGAGCAGTACTTC. Translation gives CASSVDGGSSYEQYF.

This clonotype was found many times. This chain joins TRBV5-6 and TRBJ1-6, with D maybe TRBD1 (5 bases). CDR1 and CDR2 (germline): SGHDT, YYEEEE. The CDR3 length is 17 residues. Trimming stripped 3 bases from V and 0 bases from J, with 13 bases between. The CDR3 region is CASSSRVTPSYNSPLHF. CDR3 bases: TGTGCCAGCAGCTCCAGGGTTACCCCCTCCTATAATTCACCCCTCCACTTT.

This clonotype was seen at least ten times. The V gene is TRBV20-1, the J gene TRBJ1-4; D not resolved. Trimming took off 6 bases at V and 4 bases at J, with 9 bases between the two ends. The CDR3 has 12 residues. Germline values: CDR1 DFQATT, CDR2 SNEGSKA (reference sequence). CDR3 in DNA: TGCAGTGCGGGCGGGGTTAATGAAAAACTGTTTTTT. It translates to CSAGGVNEKLFF.

This clonotype was found many times. The gene calls are TRBV15 and TRBJ1-1; D not resolved. From germline, CDR1 is LNHNV and CDR2 YYDKDF (reference sequence). Trimming pared 1 base from V and 7 bases from J, leaving 13 bases between. The CDR3 loop spans 14 amino acids. In nucleotides, the CDR3 is TGTGCCACCAGCAGAGTACGGGAGGGAGTTGAAGCTTTCTTT. It encodes CATSRVREGVEAFF. Using reference TRBV15 and TRBJ1-1 for the parts outside the CDR3, the full variable domain is DAMVIQNPRYQVTQFGKPVTLSCSQTLNHNVMYWYQQKSSQAPKLLFHYYDKDFNNEADTPDNFQSRRPNTSFCFLDIRSPGLGDTAMYLCATSRVREGVEAFFGQGTRLTVV.

This clonotype was counted ten times or more. The V gene is TRBV5-6, the J gene TRBJ2-7; 12 positions agree with TRBD1. CDR1 and CDR2 (germline): SGHDT, YYEEEE. This CDR3 contains 15 residues. J was trimmed by 2 bases and V by 0 bases; bases with no gene match: 0. CDR3 loop: CASSLGDRGPYEQYF. The CDR3 DNA is TGTGCCAGCAGCTTGGGGGACAGGGGGCCCTACGAGCAGTACTTC.

This clonotype appeared many times. The V call is TRBV20-1, the J call TRBJ1-2, with a tentative D call TRBD1 (5 bases). CDR3 length: 12 residues. Trimming removed 7 bases at V and 2 bases at J, with 11 bases between. Germline V gene data show CDR1 as DFQATT and CDR2 as SNEGSKA (reference sequence). In DNA form, the CDR3 reads TGCAGTGGACTGAGGGGAAACTATGGCTACACCTTC. Protein sequence: CSGLRGNYGYTF.

V gene TRBV10-3 combines with J gene TRBJ2-7; TRBD1 matches at 10 bases. CDR1 is ENHRY and CDR2 is SYGVKD in the germline V gene. This CDR3 has 19 amino acids. The ends lost 6 bases at V and 2 bases at J; junction bases unmatched: 19. The CDR3 here is CAISDSGTGADYDPYEQYF. The DNA of the CDR3 is TGTGCCATCAGCGATTCCGGGACAGGGGCCGATTACGACCCCTACGAGCAGTACTTC.